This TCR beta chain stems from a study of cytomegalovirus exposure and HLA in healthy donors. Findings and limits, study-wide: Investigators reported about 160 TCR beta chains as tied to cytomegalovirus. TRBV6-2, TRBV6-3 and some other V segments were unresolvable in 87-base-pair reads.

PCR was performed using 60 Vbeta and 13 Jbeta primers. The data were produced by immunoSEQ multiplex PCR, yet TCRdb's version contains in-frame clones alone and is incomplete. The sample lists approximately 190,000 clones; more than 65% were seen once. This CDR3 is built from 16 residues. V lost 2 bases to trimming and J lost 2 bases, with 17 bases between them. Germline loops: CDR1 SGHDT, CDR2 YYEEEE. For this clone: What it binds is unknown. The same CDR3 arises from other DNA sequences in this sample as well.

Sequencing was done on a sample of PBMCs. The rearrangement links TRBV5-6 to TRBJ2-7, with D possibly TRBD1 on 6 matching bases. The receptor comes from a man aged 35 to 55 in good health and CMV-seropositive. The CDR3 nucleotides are TGTGCCAGCAGCTTTCTCAGGGTTTCAGGGGCCTACGAGCAGTACTTC. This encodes CASSFLRVSGAYEQYF.